Included here is one T cell receptor (beta chain) sequence, with context. Its antigen remains unidentified. This sample was included in a study of cytomegalovirus exposure and HLA in healthy donors. This CDR3 has 16 amino acids. Between the trimmed V and J ends, which lost 1 base and 1 base, there was a span of 14 bases. Study results and limitations: Data from an earlier analysis indicated that most TCR beta V segments were productive either about 87% or about 30% of the time.

Primers: 60 Vbeta forward and 13 Jbeta reverse. The protocol was immunoSEQ multiplex PCR, while the TCRdb copy is restricted to in-frame clones and leaves out a portion. This sample's table reports 96,000 or so clones. The sequence came from a girl aged 5 to 17 in good health and CMV-seropositive. The sample was PBMCs. This chain connects TRBV5-3 to TRBJ1-1; D unresolved. TRBV5-3 is an ORF for which the function is uncertain. As DNA, the CDR3 is TGTGCCAGAAGCTTGACGGCTTCGTCGGGGAACACTGAAGCTTTCTTT. This translates into CARSLTASSGNTEAFF.